This entry is about one T cell receptor (beta chain). The antigen remains unidentified. The sample comes from a study of memory CD4+ T cells and cytomegalovirus serostatus. About the research overall: Of the healthy Belgian adults, several were CMV seropositive and approximately 25 seronegative. Whole-study findings and limits: 67 of 164 known CMV-associated TCRbeta sequences appeared in CD4+ memory.

Profiling relied on immunoSEQ multiplex PCR, and the TCRdb table lists in-frame clones only, not all of them. The sample yields some 95,000 clones, about 80% seen once. The sort gate was single viable CD3+CD4+CD8-CD45RO+ cells for memory CD4+ T cells. Serostatus was set by detecting CMV pp150, pp28, p38, p52 IgG. After thawing, CD4+ T cells were positively selected. Germline assignment: CDR1 SGHTA and CDR2 FQGNSA. The CDR3 is made up of 12 amino acids. Trimming left V 3 bases short and J 7 bases short, with 9 bases between. This chain joins TRBV7-2 and TRBJ1-2; maybe TRBD1 (6 bases). This sequence was found in an adult in good health and CMV-seropositive. The sequencing sample was made of memory CD4+ T cells from blood. The CDR3 sequence is CASSFGGGGYTF. Here the CDR3 DNA reads TGTGCCAGCAGCTTCGGGGGCGGTGGCTACACCTTC.